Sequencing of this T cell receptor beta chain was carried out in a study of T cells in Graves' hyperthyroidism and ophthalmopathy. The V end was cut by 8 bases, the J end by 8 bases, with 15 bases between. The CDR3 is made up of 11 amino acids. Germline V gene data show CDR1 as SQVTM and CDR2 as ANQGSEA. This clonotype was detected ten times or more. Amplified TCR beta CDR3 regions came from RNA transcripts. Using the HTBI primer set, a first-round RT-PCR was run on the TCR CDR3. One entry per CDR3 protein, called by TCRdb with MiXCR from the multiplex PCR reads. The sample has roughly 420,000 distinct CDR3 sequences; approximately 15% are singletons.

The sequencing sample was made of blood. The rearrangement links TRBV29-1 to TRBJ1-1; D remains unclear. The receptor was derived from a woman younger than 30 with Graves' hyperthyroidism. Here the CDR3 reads CSTFSRREAFF. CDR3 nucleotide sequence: TGCAGCACCTTCTCACGGCGGGAAGCTTTCTTT.